The source of this T cell receptor (beta chain) is a study of CD8+CD57+ T cells in acquired aplastic anemia. Study-wide points: Patients shared approximately 30 CD8+ CDR3 sequences with controls.

TCR beta VDJ combinations and CDR3 sequences were profiled from genomic DNA. TCRdb fed the reads into MiXCR, producing one record per CDR3 protein. The sample contains approximately 160,000 distinct CDR3 sequences, around half of which appear only once. Points on this clonotype: Antigen unknown. This could be a read error, since a much larger clone is one nucleotide away.

Trimming cost V 4 bases and J 7 bases, with 23 bases left between them. The CDR3 extends over 16 amino acids. Germline V lookup: CDR1 LGHNA, CDR2 YNFKEQ. CD8+CD57+ cell expansion had been shown by flow cytometry in patients chosen for sequencing. All patients had severe acquired aplastic anemia. Therapy had not been given to patients before blood sampling. The origin of this receptor is a human donor with aplastic anemia. The chain recombines TRBV4-2 with TRBJ2-7; TRBD1 or TRBD2 may be the D gene (7 bases each). The sample comprised sorted CD4+, CD8+, or CD8+CD57+ T cells (not recorded which) from PBMCs. The CDR3 region has the DNA TGTGCCAGCAGCCGTACAGGGGTATCGGGAGGCAATGAGCAGTACTTC. Amino acid sequence: CASSRTGVSGGNEQYF.